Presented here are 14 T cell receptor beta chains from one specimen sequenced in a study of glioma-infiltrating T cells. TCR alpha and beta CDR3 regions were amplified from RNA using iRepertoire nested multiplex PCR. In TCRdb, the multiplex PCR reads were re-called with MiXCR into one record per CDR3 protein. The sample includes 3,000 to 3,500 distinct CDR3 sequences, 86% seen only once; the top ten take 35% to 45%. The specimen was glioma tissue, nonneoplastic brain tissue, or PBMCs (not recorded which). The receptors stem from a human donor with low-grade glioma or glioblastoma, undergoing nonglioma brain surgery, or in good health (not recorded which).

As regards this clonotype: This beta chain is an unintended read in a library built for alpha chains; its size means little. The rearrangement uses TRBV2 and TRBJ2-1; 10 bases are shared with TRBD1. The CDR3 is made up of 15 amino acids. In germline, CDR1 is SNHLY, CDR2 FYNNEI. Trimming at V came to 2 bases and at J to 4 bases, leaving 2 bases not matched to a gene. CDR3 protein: CASSEWDRGYNEQFF. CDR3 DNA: TGTGCCAGCAGTGAATGGGACAGGGGATACAATGAGCAGTTCTTC.

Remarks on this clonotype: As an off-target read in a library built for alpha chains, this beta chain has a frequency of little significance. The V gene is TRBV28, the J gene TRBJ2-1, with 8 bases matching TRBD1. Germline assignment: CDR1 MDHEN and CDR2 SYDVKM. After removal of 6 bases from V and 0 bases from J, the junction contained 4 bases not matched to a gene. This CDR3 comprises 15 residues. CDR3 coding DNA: TGTGCCAGCAGCCGACAGGGGACCTCCTACAATGAGCAGTTCTTC. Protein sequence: CASSRQGTSYNEQFF.

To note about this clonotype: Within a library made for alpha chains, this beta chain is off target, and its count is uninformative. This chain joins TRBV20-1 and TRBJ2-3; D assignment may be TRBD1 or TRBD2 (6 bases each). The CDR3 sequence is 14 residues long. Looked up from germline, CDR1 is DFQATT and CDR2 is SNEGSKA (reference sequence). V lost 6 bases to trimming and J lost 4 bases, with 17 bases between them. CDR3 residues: CSAAVGGRSDTQYF. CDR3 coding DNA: TGCAGTGCCGCCGTGGGGGGCAGGTCAGATACGCAGTATTTT.

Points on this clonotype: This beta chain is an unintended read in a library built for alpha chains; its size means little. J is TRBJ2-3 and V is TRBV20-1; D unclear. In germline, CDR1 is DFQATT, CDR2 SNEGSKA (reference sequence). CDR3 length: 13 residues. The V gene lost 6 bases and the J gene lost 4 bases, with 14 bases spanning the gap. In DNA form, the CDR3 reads TGCAGTGCAGAGAACCGCGGTGCAGATACGCAGTATTTT. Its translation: CSAENRGADTQYF.

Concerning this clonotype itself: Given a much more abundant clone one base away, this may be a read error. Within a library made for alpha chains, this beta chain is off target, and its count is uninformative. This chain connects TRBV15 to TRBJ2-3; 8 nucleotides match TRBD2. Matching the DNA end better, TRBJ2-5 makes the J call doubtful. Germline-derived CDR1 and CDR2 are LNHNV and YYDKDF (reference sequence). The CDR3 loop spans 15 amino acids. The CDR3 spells CATSRAGGRQENQYF. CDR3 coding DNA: TGTGCCACCAGCAGAGCGGGGGGGCGCCAAGAGAACCAGTACTTC.

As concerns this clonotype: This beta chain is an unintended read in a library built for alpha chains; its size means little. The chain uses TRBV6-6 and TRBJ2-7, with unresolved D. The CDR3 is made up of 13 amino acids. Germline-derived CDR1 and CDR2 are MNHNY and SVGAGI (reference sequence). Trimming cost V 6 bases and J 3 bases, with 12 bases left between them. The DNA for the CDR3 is TGTGCCAGCAGGGCCGACGCGAACTACGAGCAGTACTTC. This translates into CASRADANYEQYF.

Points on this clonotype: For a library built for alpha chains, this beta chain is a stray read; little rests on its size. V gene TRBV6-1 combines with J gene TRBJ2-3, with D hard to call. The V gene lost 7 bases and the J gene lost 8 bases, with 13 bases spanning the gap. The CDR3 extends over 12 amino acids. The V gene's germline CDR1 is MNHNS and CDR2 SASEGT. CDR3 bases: TGTGCCAGCACCCTAGAAAGGAGTACGCAGTATTTT. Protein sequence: CASTLERSTQYF.

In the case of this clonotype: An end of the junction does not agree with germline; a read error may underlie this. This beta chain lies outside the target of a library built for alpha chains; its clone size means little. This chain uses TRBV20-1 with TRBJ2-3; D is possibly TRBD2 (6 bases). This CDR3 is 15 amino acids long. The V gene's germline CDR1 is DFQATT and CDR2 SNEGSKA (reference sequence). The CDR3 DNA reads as TGCAGTGCCAGAGGGACTTTGCTTTGGGCAGATACGCAGTATTTT. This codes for CSARGTLLWADTQYF.

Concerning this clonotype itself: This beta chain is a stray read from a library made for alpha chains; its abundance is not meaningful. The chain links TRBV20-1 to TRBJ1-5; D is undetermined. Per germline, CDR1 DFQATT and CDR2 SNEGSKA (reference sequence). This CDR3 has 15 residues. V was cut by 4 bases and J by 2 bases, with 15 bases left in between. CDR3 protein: CSATYGNPGNQPQHF. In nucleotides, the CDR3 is TGCAGTGCTACATATGGAAATCCCGGCAATCAGCCCCAGCATTTT.

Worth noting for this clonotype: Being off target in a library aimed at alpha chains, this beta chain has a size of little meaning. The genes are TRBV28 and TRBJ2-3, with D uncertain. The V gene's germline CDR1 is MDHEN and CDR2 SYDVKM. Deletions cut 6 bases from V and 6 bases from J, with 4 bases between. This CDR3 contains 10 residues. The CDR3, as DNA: TGTGCCAGCAGGGGGGATACGCAGTATTTT. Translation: CASRGDTQYF. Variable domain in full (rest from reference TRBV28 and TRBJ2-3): DVKVTQSSRYLVKRTGEKVFLECVQDMDHENMFWYRQDPGLGLRLIYFSYDVKMKEKGDIPEGYSVSREKKERFSLILESASTNQTSMYLCASRGDTQYFGPGTRLTVL.

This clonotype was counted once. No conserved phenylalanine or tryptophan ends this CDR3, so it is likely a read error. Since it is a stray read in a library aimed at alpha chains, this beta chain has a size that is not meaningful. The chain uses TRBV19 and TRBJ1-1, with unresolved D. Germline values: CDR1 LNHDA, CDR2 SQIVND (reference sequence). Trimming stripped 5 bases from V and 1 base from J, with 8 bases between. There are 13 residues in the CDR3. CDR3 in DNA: TGTGCCAGTAGTCAATTGAGGAACACTGAAGCTTTCTCT. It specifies CASSQLRNTEAFS.

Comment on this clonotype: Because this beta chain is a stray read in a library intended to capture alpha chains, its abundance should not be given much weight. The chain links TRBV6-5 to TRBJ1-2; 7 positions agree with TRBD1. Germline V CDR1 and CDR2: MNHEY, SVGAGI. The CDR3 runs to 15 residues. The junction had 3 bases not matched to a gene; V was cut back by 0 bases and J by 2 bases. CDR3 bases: TGTGCCAGCAGTTACTCCGGACAGGACAACTATGGCTACACCTTC. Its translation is CASSYSGQDNYGYTF.

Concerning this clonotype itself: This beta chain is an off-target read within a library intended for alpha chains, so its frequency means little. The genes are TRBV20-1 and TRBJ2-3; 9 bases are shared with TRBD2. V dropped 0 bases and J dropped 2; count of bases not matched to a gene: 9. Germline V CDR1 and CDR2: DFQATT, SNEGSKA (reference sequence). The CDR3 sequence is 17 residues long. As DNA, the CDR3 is TGCAGTGCTAGAGATCAATTCGGGACTAGCCACACAGATACGCAGTATTTT. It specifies CSARDQFGTSHTDTQYF.

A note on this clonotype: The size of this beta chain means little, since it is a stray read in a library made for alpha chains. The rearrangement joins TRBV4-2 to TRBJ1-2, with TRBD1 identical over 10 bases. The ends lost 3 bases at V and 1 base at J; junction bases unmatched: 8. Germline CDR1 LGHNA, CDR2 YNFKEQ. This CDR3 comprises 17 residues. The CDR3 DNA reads TGTGCCAGCAGCCAGGACAGGGGGAGCGAAGATAACTATGGCTACACCTTC. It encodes CASSQDRGSEDNYGYTF.